This T cell receptor beta chain was recorded in a study of identical twins. One entry per CDR3 protein, called by TCRdb with MiXCR from the 5' RACE reads. The sample lists 400,000 to 550,000 distinct CDR3 sequences, roughly an eighth occurring once. CDR3 length: 14 amino acids. Per the germline V gene, CDR1 is SGHRS and CDR2 is YFSETQ. The V end was cut by 2 bases, the J end by 3 bases, with 12 bases between. Many counts were recorded for this clonotype. These records were also assigned to another study, of yellow fever vaccine responses in identical twins.

This TCR was sampled from a woman aged 18-29 years in good health. V and J are TRBV5-1 and TRBJ2-7; a weak D match, TRBD1 (6 bases). The material sequenced was CD4+ T cells sorted from blood. Here the CDR3 reads CASSLQGTDYEQYF. The CDR3 DNA follows: TGCGCCAGCAGCTTACAGGGCACGGACTACGAGCAGTACTTC. Drawing the rest from reference TRBV5-1 and TRBJ2-7, the complete variable domain is KAGVTQTPRYLIKTRGQQVTLSCSPISGHRSVSWYQQTPGQGLQFLFEYFSETQRNKGNFPGRFSGRQFSNSRSEMNVSTLELGDSALYLCASSLQGTDYEQYFGPGTRLTVT.